This TCR beta chain emerged from a study of blood T cell repertoires in COVID-19. The wider study: Spain, Italy and the United States supplied samples that represented acute and convalescent COVID-19. Sources were T cells, B-cell-depleted T cells, or PBMCs; the material itself was cDNA or gDNA.

Authors' methods: By means of reference gene primer amplification, nucleated cell counts were estimated. The protocol was immunoSEQ multiplex PCR, while the TCRdb copy is restricted to in-frame clones and leaves out a portion. Clone size and V and J calls were adopted from that table, with D and trimming inferred from the DNA. The sample lists around 320,000 clones; approximately 90% were seen once. Germline V gene lookup returns CDR1 MDHEN and CDR2 SYDVKM. V lost 6 bases, J lost 0 bases, and 9 bases lay in between. This CDR3 spans 15 amino acids. The origin of this receptor is a man aged 18 to 30 with active or convalescent COVID-19. Sequenced sample: peripheral blood. The gene calls are TRBV28 and TRBJ1-6; TRBD1 is a possible D gene (6 bases). The CDR3 loop is CASREGGSYNSPLHF. The CDR3 bases are TGTGCCAGCAGGGAAGGGGGCTCCTATAATTCACCCCTCCACTTT.